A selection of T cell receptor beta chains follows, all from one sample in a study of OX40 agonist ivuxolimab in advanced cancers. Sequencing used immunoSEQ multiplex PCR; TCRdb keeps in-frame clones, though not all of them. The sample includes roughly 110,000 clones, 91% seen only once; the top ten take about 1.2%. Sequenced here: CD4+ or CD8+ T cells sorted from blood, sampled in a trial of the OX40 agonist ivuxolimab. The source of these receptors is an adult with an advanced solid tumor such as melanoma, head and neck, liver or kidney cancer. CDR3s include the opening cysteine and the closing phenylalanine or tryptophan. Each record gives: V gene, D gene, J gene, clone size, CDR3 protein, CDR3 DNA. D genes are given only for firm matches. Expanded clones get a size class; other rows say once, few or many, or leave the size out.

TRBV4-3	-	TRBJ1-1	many	CASSHPGYTEAFF	TGCGCCAGCAGCCACCCGGGATACACTGAAGCTTTCTTT
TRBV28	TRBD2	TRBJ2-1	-	CASSEGTSGNNEQFF	TGTGCCAGCAGTGAAGGGACTAGCGGAAATAATGAGCAGTTCTTC
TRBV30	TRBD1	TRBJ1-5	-	CAWFDRVNQPQHF	TGTGCCTGGTTTGACAGGGTCAATCAGCCCCAGCATTTT
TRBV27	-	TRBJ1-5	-	CASMGQNGHQPQHF	TGTGCCAGCATGGGTCAGAACGGACATCAGCCCCAGCATTTT
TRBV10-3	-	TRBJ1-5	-	CAISESIGLGERGGNQPQHF	TGTGCCATCAGTGAGTCGATCGGGCTTGGGGAAAGGGGGGGCAATCAGCCCCAGCATTTT
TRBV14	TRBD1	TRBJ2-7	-	CASSSIHRGSYEQYF	TGTGCCAGCAGCTCCATCCACAGGGGTTCCTACGAGCAGTACTTC
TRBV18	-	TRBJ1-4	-	CASSPLGQTNEKLFF	TGTGCCAGCTCACCACTAGGGCAAACTAATGAAAAACTGTTTTTT
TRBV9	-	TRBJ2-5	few	CASSQGQAETQYF	TGTGCCAGCAGTCAGGGCCAGGCGGAGACCCAGTACTTC
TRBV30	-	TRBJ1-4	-	CAWSVFFPAALNEKLFF	TGTGCCTGGAGTGTATTCTTTCCCGCAGCTCTTAATGAAAAACTGTTTTTT
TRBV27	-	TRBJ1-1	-	CASSLSSGGTEAFF	TGTGCCAGCAGTTTAAGTTCGGGAGGCACTGAAGCTTTCTTT
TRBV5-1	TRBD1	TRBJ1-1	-	CASSSRLTGAPEAFF	TGCGCCAGCAGCTCTAGATTGACAGGGGCCCCCGAAGCTTTCTTT
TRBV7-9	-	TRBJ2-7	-	CASSSFSYEQYF	TGTGCCAGCAGCTCATTCTCCTACGAGCAGTACTTC
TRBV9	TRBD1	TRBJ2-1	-	CASSPRTGESYNEQFF	TGTGCCAGCAGCCCGCGGACAGGGGAGTCCTACAATGAGCAGTTCTTC
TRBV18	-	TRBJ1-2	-	CASSPNRGRGNGYTF	TGTGCCAGCTCACCTAACCGCGGCAGGGGCAATGGCTACACCTTC
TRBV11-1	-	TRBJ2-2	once	CASSPRQGGYTGELFF	TGTGCCAGCAGCCCGCGACAGGGAGGGTACACCGGGGAGCTGTTTTTT
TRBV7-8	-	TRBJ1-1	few	CASSLTSSTEAFF	TGTGCCAGCAGCTTGACCTCCTCCACTGAAGCTTTCTTT
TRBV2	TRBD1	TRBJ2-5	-	CASTRPGQGFETQYF	TGTGCCAGCACCCGACCAGGACAGGGATTCGAGACCCAGTACTTC
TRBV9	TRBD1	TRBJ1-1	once	CASSAIPATGYTEAFF	TGTGCCAGCTCCGCCATTCCCGCGACAGGGTACACTGAAGCTTTCTTT
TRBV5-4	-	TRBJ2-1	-	CASSLAGTQSSYNEQFF	TGTGCCAGCAGCTTAGCCGGGACTCAGAGCTCCTACAATGAGCAGTTCTTC
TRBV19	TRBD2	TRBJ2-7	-	CASSISTSGEQYF	TGTGCCAGTAGTATATCGACTAGCGGGGAGCAGTACTTC
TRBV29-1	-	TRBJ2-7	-	CSVGAGVGSEQYF	TGCAGCGTTGGGGCAGGGGTCGGGAGCGAGCAGTACTTC
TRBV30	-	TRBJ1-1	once	CAWSVLRNTEAFF	TGTGCCTGGAGTGTACTCAGGAACACTGAAGCTTTCTTT
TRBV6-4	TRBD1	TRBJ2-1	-	CASSVDGTDNEQFF	TGTGCCAGCAGTGTGGACGGGACAGACAATGAGCAGTTCTTC
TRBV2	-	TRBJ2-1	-	CASTYSGYNEQFF	TGTGCCAGCACCTATAGCGGATACAATGAGCAGTTCTTC
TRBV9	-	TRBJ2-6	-	CASSVGANVLTF	TGTGCCAGCAGCGTAGGGGCCAACGTCCTGACTTTC
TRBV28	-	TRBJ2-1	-	CASSHLDNEQFF	TGTGCCAGCAGTCACCTGGACAATGAGCAGTTCTTC
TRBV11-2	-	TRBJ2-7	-	CASTPQGVSPYEQYF	TGTGCCAGCACCCCCCAAGGGGTGTCTCCCTACGAGCAGTACTTC
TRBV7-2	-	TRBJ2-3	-	CASSPEGLGRDTQYF	TGTGCCAGCAGCCCGGAGGGGTTAGGGAGGGATACGCAGTATTTT
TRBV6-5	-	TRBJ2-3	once	CASSYSGSPDTQYF	TGTGCCAGCAGTTACTCCGGGAGTCCAGATACGCAGTATTTT
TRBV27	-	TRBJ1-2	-	CASSSGATYGYTF	TGTGCCAGCAGCTCGGGGGCCACCTATGGCTACACCTTC
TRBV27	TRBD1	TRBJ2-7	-	CASSPRTGLHEQYF	TGTGCCAGCAGTCCGCGGACAGGGCTACACGAGCAGTACTTC
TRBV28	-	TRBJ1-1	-	CASSFPGANTEAFF	TGTGCCAGCAGTTTTCCCGGGGCGAACACTGAAGCTTTCTTT
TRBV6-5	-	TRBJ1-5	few	CASRRGFNQPQHF	TGTGCCAGCAGGAGGGGATTCAATCAGCCCCAGCATTTT
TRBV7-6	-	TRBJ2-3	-	CASSLLRGIGTDTQYF	TGTGCCAGCAGCTTACTTCGGGGGATAGGCACAGATACGCAGTATTTT
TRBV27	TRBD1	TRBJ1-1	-	CASSRPGQGTEAFF	TGTGCCAGCAGCCGCCCGGGACAGGGTACTGAAGCTTTCTTT